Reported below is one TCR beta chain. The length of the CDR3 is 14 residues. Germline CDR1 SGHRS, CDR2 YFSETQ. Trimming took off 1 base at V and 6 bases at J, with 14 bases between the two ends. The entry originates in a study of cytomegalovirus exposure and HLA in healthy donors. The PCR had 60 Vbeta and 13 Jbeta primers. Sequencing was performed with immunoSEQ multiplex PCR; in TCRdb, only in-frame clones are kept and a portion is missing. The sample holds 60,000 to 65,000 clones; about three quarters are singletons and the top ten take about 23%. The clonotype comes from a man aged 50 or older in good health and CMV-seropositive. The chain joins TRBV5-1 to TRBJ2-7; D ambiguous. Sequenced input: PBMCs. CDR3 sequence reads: CASSLSPRVPEQYF. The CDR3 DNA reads TGCGCCAGCAGCTTGAGTCCTCGGGTCCCCGAGCAGTACTTC.